Below are 14 T cell receptor beta chains sequenced from a single sample in a study of T cell repertoires in cytomegalovirus infection. These receptors' targets are unknown. TCRdb re-called the reads through MiXCR, storing one row per CDR3 protein. The sample yields about 770,000 distinct CDR3 sequences, almost 30% seen once. The source was cultured CD8+ T cells from PBMCs, collected from culture after CMV antigen stimulation. The receptors here all came from a human donor in good health (CMV status not recorded). Some clones in this sample may be carry-over from other donors' samples.

This clonotype was seen more than once but under ten times. CDR3 sequence: CASSSIGRFGAKNIQYF. CDR3 bases: TGTGCCAGCAGCTCTATAGGGAGGTTTGGGGCCAAAAACATTCAGTACTTC. This chain uses TRBV7-9 with TRBJ2-4, with D perhaps matching TRBD2 (6 bases). This CDR3 contains 17 residues. The germline CDR1 and CDR2 sequences are SEHNR and FQNEAQ (reference sequence). Trimming removed 4 bases at V and 1 base at J, with 17 bases between.

There are a few counts of this clonotype. The chain employs TRBV4-1 and TRBJ1-1; D call uncertain. V dropped 6 bases and J dropped 8 bases, with 13 bases sitting between them. The CDR3 spans 12 residues. Germline lookup yields CDR1 MGHRA and CDR2 YSYEKL. CDR3: CASSYPGREAFF. The CDR3 nucleotides read TGCGCCAGCAGTTACCCGGGCCGGGAAGCTTTCTTT.

This clonotype was seen many times. This chain links TRBV4-1 with TRBJ1-1; 9 nucleotides line up with TRBD1. CDR3 length: 15 residues. V shed 5 bases and J 8 bases; nucleotides not matched to a gene: 12. Germline values: CDR1 MGHRA, CDR2 YSYEKL. The CDR3 coding sequence is TGCGCCAGCAGCTACCCGGGACAGGGTATCAGAGAAGCTTTCTTT. As protein: CASSYPGQGIREAFF.

This clonotype was found a few times. The rearrangement uses TRBV19 and TRBJ1-1; 8 bases are a match to TRBD1. In germline, CDR1 is LNHDA, CDR2 SQIVND (reference sequence). J was trimmed by 3 bases and V by 4 bases; bases with no gene match: 10. The CDR3 length is 16 residues. The DNA for the CDR3 is TGTGCCAGTAGTAACCCGTGGACAGGGAGGGACACTGAAGCTTTCTTT. It encodes CASSNPWTGRDTEAFF.

This rearrangement joins TRBV29-1 to TRBJ2-2, with D perhaps TRBD2 (5 bases). The CDR3 covers 12 residues. The V gene lost 4 bases and the J gene lost 7 bases, with 10 bases spanning the gap. CDR1 is SQVTM and CDR2 is ANQGSEA in the germline V gene. The CDR3 nucleotides read TGCAGCGTTGCGAGGGAACACGGGGAGCTGTTTTTT. Translated: CSVAREHGELFF.

V usage is TRBV29-1 and J usage is TRBJ1-5, with TRBD1 identical over 10 bases. The CDR3 runs 14 residues. CDR1 SQVTM and CDR2 ANQGSEA come from the germline V gene. V dropped 6 bases and J dropped 0; count of bases not matched to a gene: 2. In DNA, the CDR3 is TGCAGCGTGTGGACAGGGGGTAGCAATCAGCCCCAGCATTTT. Protein product: CSVWTGGSNQPQHF.

The chain couples TRBV7-2 to TRBJ2-5; D gene unclear. The V end lost 6 bases, the J end lost 6 bases, and 11 bases lay between the germline ends. Germline V gene data show CDR1 as SGHTA and CDR2 as FQGNSA. CDR3 length: 12 residues. The CDR3 spells CASSPDWKTQYF. The CDR3 coding sequence is TGTGCCAGCAGTCCCGATTGGAAGACCCAGTACTTC. Full variable domain (outside the CDR3, taken from reference TRBV7-2 and TRBJ2-5): GAGVSQSPSNKVTEKGKDVELRCDPISGHTALYWYRQSLGQGLEFLIYFQGNSAPDKSGLPSDRFSAERTGGSVSTLTIQRTQQEDSAVYLCASSPDWKTQYFGPGTRLLVL.

CDR3 amino acids: CASSHPVQNTEAFF. The DNA for the CDR3 is TGCGCCAGCAGCCACCCGGTACAGAACACTGAAGCTTTCTTT. The chain is built from TRBV4-1 and TRBJ1-1; D is unresolved. Germline-derived CDR1 and CDR2 are MGHRA and YSYEKL. Trimming stripped 3 bases from V and 1 base from J, with 9 bases between. The CDR3 totals 14 residues.

The chain combines TRBV9 with TRBJ1-5; TRBD1 is a possible D gene (6 bases). CDR1 and CDR2 (germline): SGDLS, YYNGEE. The CDR3 runs to 15 residues. V was cut by 3 bases and J by 2 bases, with 12 bases left in between. In DNA, the CDR3 is TGTGCCAGCAGCGCTGGACAGTATGGCAATCAGCCCCAGCATTTT. The encoded protein is CASSAGQYGNQPQHF.

There are many counts of this clonotype. This chain connects TRBV7-2 to TRBJ2-7; a possible D gene is TRBD2 (6 bases). Germline V gene lookup returns CDR1 SGHTA and CDR2 FQGNSA. V lost 6 bases, J lost 6 bases, and 18 bases lay in between. This CDR3 has 14 amino acids. The CDR3: CASSPGLSPPEQYF. CDR3 DNA: TGTGCCAGCAGTCCGGGACTTTCTCCTCCCGAGCAGTACTTC. Full variable domain (remainder filled in from reference TRBV7-2 and TRBJ2-7): GAGVSQSPSNKVTEKGKDVELRCDPISGHTALYWYRQSLGQGLEFLIYFQGNSAPDKSGLPSDRFSAERTGGSVSTLTIQRTQQEDSAVYLCASSPGLSPPEQYFGPGTRLTVT.

The V gene is TRBV28, the J gene TRBJ1-2; TRBD1 aligns across 7 bases. The CDR3 is 15 residues long. V lost 10 bases to trimming and J lost 0 bases; unmatched junction nucleotides: 11. Germline lookup yields CDR1 MDHEN and CDR2 SYDVKM. The CDR3, as DNA: TGTGCCACTACACTCGGGACAGATACTAACTATGGCTACACCTTC. It encodes CATTLGTDTNYGYTF.

The chain is built from TRBV4-3 and TRBJ1-2; 9 nucleotides line up with TRBD1. The trim removed 5 bases at V and 7 bases at J, leaving 14 bases unmatched. CDR1 and CDR2 (germline): LGHNA, YSLEER. The CDR3 totals 16 residues. CDR3 in amino acids: CASSIRDRDFEAGYTF. The DNA for the CDR3 is TGCGCCAGCAGCATCCGGGACAGGGATTTTGAGGCTGGCTACACCTTC.

With regard to this clonotype: Relative to the germline gene, one junction end is altered; a read error may explain this. The genes are TRBV6-1 and TRBJ2-2; 7 nucleotides line up with TRBD1. This CDR3 region has 15 residues. Germline loops: CDR1 MNHNS, CDR2 SASEGT. CDR3 in DNA: TGTGCCAGCAGATACAGGGGCCCGAACACCGGGGAGCTGTCTTTT. It is translated as CASRYRGPNTGELSF.

This clonotype came up a few times. This chain links TRBV19 with TRBJ1-1, with D unclear. The V end lost 5 bases, the J end lost 4 bases, and 14 bases lay between the germline ends. The CDR3 has 14 residues. Germline V gives CDR1 LNHDA, CDR2 SQIVND (reference sequence). This CDR3 is CASSDLAGSTEAFF. In nucleotides, the CDR3 is TGTGCCAGTAGTGACTTAGCGGGGAGCACTGAAGCTTTCTTT. The full variable domain, its missing parts supplied by reference TRBV19 and TRBJ1-1, is DGGITQSPKYLFRKEGQNVTLSCEQNLNHDAMYWYRQDPGQGLRLIYYSQIVNDFQKGDIAEGYSVSREKKESFPLTVTSAQKNPTAFYLCASSDLAGSTEAFFGQGTRLTVV.